This TCR beta chain was recorded in a study of blood T cell repertoires in COVID-19. This clone has more than one count but fewer than ten. The repertoire was sequenced with immunoSEQ multiplex PCR; TCRdb's copy has only in-frame clones and lacks some. The table has approximately 72,000 clones, approximately 86% seen once; the top ten hold approximately 14%. The CDR3 spans 16 residues. V was clipped by 3 bases and J by 7 bases, with 19 bases between them. Germline V gene lookup returns CDR1 LGHDT and CDR2 YNNKEL (reference sequence). V usage is TRBV3-1 (or the pseudogene TRBV3-2) and J usage is TRBJ2-1; D not resolved. The sequence was collected from a woman between 55 and 75 years old with acute or convalescent COVID-19. Sequencing used peripheral blood. Here the CDR3 reads CASSHAAGRGFNEQFF. As DNA, the CDR3 is TGTGCCAGCAGCCACGCCGCTGGGCGTGGTTTTAATGAGCAGTTCTTC.